Listed below are T cell receptor beta chains from one sample, sequenced in a study of blood T cell repertoires in COVID-19. Measured with immunoSEQ multiplex PCR; TCRdb has only the in-frame clones, and not every one. This sample has about 240,000 clones; over 80% occur once, and the top ten carry 2.6%. Sequenced: PBMCs or T cells enriched from blood (not recorded which). All receptors come from a woman in her 30s with acute COVID-19. The CDR3 runs from the conserved cysteine through the conserved F or W. Fields, in order: CDR3 DNA, CDR3 protein, V gene, J gene, clone size, D gene, CDR3 length. The D gene is left open where the match is weak. The listing skips clone size in some rows; elsewhere it reads once, few, many or a size class.

TGTGCCAGCAGTGCTAGGCAGAACACTGAAGCTTTCTTT	CASSARQNTEAFF	TRBV6-4	TRBJ1-1	NA	NA	13
TGTGCCAGCAGTTACGGGGAGTGGGCTTTCTTT	CASSYGEWAFF	TRBV6-5	TRBJ1-1	NA	NA	11
TGTGCCAGCAGTAGATCTATGGGCCCTGGAAACACCATATATTTT	CASSRSMGPGNTIYF	TRBV6-5	TRBJ1-3	NA	NA	15
TGTGCCAGTATTCAGGGGCCTTATAGCAATCAGCCCCAGCATTTT	CASIQGPYSNQPQHF	TRBV19	TRBJ1-5	NA	NA	15
TGTGCCACCAGCAGGGTAGGGGGCGAAAAACTGTTTTTT	CATSRVGGEKLFF	TRBV15	TRBJ1-4	few	TRBD1	13
TGCGCCAGCAGCTTGGGTGGCAGGGAGGGTTCACCCCTCCACTTT	CASSLGGREGSPLHF	TRBV5-1	TRBJ1-6	NA	NA	15
TGTGCCAGCAGCCCAGGGAAGGGGTGGACCGGGGAGCTGTTTTTT	CASSPGKGWTGELFF	TRBV5-8	TRBJ2-2	NA	NA	15
TGTGCCAGCAGAATTAATGCGGGCAGGGGGCCCTACGAGCAGTACTTC	CASRINAGRGPYEQYF	TRBV7-6	TRBJ2-7	few	TRBD1	16
TGTGCCACCAGCCCGGGACAGGGAGAGGAAAAACTGTTTTTT	CATSPGQGEEKLFF	TRBV15	TRBJ1-4	NA	TRBD1	14
TGTGCCAGCAGTCGTATGAACACTGAAGCTTTCTTT	CASSRMNTEAFF	TRBV12-3/TRBV12-4	TRBJ1-1	NA	NA	12
TGTGCCAGTAGTATTCTGGCCCCCCACAATGAGCAGTTCTTC	CASSILAPHNEQFF	TRBV19	TRBJ2-1	NA	NA	14
TGTGCCAGCAGTGTTCTAGCGGGGGGCCTCTCCTACGAGCAGTACTTC	CASSVLAGGLSYEQYF	TRBV6-1	TRBJ2-7	NA	TRBD2	16
TGTGCCAGTAGTTCGGGACACCGAAACAATGAGCAGTTCTTC	CASSSGHRNNEQFF	TRBV19	TRBJ2-1	NA	NA	14
TGCGCCAGCTATGGAGACAGGAACACTGAAGCTTTCTTT	CASYGDRNTEAFF	TRBV5-1	TRBJ1-1	NA	NA	13
TGTGCCAGCAGCCAGGACAGGGCTGCTGGCTACACCTTC	CASSQDRAAGYTF	TRBV12-3/TRBV12-4	TRBJ1-2	NA	TRBD1	13
TGCGCCAGCAGCCAAGTAGAGGGGAACACTGAAGCTTTCTTT	CASSQVEGNTEAFF	TRBV4-1	TRBJ1-1	NA	NA	14
TGTGCCAGCAGCCCGTGGGGCGGGGGCGAAGAGACCCAGTACTTC	CASSPWGGGEETQYF	TRBV5-4	TRBJ2-5	NA	NA	15
TGTGCCAGCAGTGAAGTCCAGGGGGCAACCGGGGAGCTGTTTTTT	CASSEVQGATGELFF	TRBV2	TRBJ2-2	NA	TRBD1	15